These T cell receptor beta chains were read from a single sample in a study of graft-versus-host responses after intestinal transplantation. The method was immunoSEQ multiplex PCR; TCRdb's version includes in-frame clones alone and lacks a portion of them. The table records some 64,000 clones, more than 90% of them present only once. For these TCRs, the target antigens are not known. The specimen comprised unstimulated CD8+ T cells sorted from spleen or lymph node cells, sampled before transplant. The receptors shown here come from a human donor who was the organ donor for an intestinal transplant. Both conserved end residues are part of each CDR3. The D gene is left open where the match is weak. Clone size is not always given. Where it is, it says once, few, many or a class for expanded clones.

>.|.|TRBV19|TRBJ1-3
CASSILGETSGNTIYF
TGTGCCAGTAGTATCCTCGGGGAGACAAGTGGAAACACCATATATTTT
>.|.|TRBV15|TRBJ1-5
CATSERSGSQPQHF
TGTGCCACCAGCGAGAGGTCAGGGTCTCAGCCCCAGCATTTT
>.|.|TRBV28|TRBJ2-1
CASGDYRFFKYNEQFF
TGTGCCAGCGGCGATTACAGATTCTTTAAGTACAATGAGCAGTTCTTC
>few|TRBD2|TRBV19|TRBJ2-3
CASSIQSGGTDTQYF
TGTGCCAGTAGTATACAGAGCGGGGGGACAGATACGCAGTATTTT
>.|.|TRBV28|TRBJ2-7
CASSFQAGSYEQYF
TGTGCCAGCAGTTTCCAGGCGGGTTCCTACGAGCAGTACTTC
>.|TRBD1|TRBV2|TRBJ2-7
CASSEDRALYEQYF
TGTGCCAGCAGTGAGGACAGGGCACTCTACGAGCAGTACTTC
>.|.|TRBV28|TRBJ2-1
CASSFLNRVAGEFF
TGTGCCAGCAGTTTTTTAAACAGGGTCGCTGGGGAGTTCTTC
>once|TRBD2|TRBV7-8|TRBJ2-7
CASSLLSGSLYEQYF
TGTGCCAGCAGCTTACTCAGCGGGAGTCTATACGAGCAGTACTTC
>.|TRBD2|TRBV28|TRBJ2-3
CASSLELAGAPSTDTQYF
TGTGCCAGCAGTTTAGAACTAGCGGGAGCCCCGAGCACAGATACGCAGTATTTT
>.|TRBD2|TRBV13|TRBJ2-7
CASSLSPTSASYEQYF
TGTGCCAGCAGCTTATCCCCGACTAGCGCCTCCTACGAGCAGTACTTC
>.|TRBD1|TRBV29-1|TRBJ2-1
CSVEQGAYEQFF
TGCAGCGTAGAACAGGGGGCATATGAGCAGTTCTTC
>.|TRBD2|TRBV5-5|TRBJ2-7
CASSDVRGRVSYEQYF
TGTGCCAGCAGCGACGTGCGCGGGAGGGTGAGCTACGAGCAGTACTTC
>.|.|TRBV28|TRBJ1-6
CASSFPLWGLSYNSPLHF
TGTGCCAGCAGTTTCCCCCTCTGGGGCCTCTCCTATAATTCACCCCTCCACTTT
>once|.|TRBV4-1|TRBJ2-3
CASSQGAGVETDTQYF
TGCGCCAGCAGCCAAGGAGCAGGGGTGGAAACAGATACGCAGTATTTT
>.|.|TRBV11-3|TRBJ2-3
CASIGSPAGAQYF
TGTGCCAGCATAGGTAGCCCAGCCGGTGCGCAGTATTTT
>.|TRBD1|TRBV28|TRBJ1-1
CASSLFLYGTGNTEAFF
TGTGCCAGCAGTTTATTCCTTTACGGGACAGGGAACACTGAAGCTTTCTTT
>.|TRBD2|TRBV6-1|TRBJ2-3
CASSDGSVAGVWTDTQYF
TGTGCCAGCAGTGACGGGTCGGTAGCGGGAGTGTGGACAGATACGCAGTATTTT
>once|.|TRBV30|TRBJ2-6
CAWIGPGQPSGANVLTF
TGTGCCTGGATAGGTCCAGGGCAACCATCTGGGGCCAACGTCCTGACTTTC
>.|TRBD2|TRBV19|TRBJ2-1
CASSMGLAGWNEQFF
TGTGCCAGTAGTATGGGACTAGCGGGGTGGAATGAGCAGTTCTTC
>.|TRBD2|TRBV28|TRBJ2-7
CASSRTLAGLAGGPGYEQYF
TGTGCCAGCAGTAGGACTCTGGCGGGACTAGCGGGAGGGCCAGGATACGAGCAGTACTTC
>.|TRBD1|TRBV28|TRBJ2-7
CASYTHRQGPYEQYF
TGTGCCAGCTATACTCATCGACAGGGCCCCTACGAGCAGTACTTC
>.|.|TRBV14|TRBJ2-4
CASSQTSSGAKNIQYF
TGTGCCAGCAGCCAAACTTCTTCGGGGGCCAAAAACATTCAGTACTTC
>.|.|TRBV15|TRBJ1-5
CATSSRGNQPQHF
TGTGCCACCAGCAGCCGGGGGAATCAGCCCCAGCATTTT
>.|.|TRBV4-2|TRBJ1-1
CASSQIVGIFYAEAFF
TGTGCCAGCAGCCAAATAGTGGGCATATTTTACGCTGAAGCTTTCTTT
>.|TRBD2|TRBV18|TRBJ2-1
CASSVPDLAGGSNEQFF
TGTGCCAGCTCAGTCCCGGATTTAGCGGGAGGGTCCAATGAGCAGTTCTTC
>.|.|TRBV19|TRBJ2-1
CASSTHSGKYNEQFF
TGTGCCAGTAGTACCCATAGCGGAAAGTACAATGAGCAGTTCTTC
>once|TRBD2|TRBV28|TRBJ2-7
CASSLSFFRTRYREQYF
TGTGCCAGCAGTTTATCCTTTTTTCGGACTAGGTATAGAGAGCAGTACTTC
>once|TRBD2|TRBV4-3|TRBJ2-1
CASSQGSSGSYNEQFF
TGCGCCAGCAGCCAAGGGTCTAGCGGGAGCTACAATGAGCAGTTCTTC
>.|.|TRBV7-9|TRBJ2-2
CASSPILSPGELFF
TGTGCCAGCAGCCCTATTTTAAGCCCCGGGGAGCTGTTTTTT
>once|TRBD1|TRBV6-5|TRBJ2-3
CASSYSPGGSTDTQYF
TGTGCCAGCAGTTACTCCCCAGGGGGTAGCACAGATACGCAGTATTTT
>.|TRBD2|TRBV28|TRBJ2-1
CASTAGGLQEQFF
TGTGCCAGCACGGCGGGAGGGCTTCAGGAGCAGTTCTTC
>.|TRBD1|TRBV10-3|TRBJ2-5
CAISESRTGQETQYF
TGTGCCATCAGTGAGTCTAGGACAGGGCAGGAGACCCAGTACTTC
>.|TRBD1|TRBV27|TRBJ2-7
CASSFLQGAIYEQYF
TGTGCCAGCAGTTTCTTACAGGGGGCGATCTACGAGCAGTACTTC
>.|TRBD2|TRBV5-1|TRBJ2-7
CASSLASGSFYEQYF
TGCGCCAGCAGCTTGGCTAGCGGGAGCTTTTACGAGCAGTACTTC
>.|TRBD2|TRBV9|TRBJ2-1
CASSVESSGRNEQFF
TGTGCCAGCAGCGTAGAAAGTAGCGGGAGAAATGAGCAGTTCTTC
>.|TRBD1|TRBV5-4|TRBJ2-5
CASSSWDRPQETQYF
TGTGCCAGCAGCAGCTGGGACAGGCCTCAAGAGACCCAGTACTTC
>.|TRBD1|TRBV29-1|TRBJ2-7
CSVEGKDRGHEQYF
TGCAGCGTTGAAGGGAAGGACAGGGGGCACGAGCAGTACTTC
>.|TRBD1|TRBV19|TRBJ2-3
CASSHNTGGALEDTQYF
TGTGCCAGTAGCCACAATACAGGGGGCGCGTTGGAGGATACGCAGTATTTT
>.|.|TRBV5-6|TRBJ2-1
CASSLRVHEQFF
TGTGCCAGCAGCTTGCGGGTCCATGAGCAGTTCTTC
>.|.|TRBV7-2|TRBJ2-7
CASSLVVGGAPYEQYF
TGTGCCAGCAGCTTAGTGGTGGGCGGGGCCCCCTACGAGCAGTACTTC
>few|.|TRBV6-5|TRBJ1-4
CASIANEKLFF
TGTGCCAGCATCGCTAATGAAAAACTGTTTTTT
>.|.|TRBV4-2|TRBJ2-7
CASSQAHLRTDGEQYF
TGTGCCAGCAGCCAAGCCCATCTTAGGACAGATGGGGAGCAGTACTTC
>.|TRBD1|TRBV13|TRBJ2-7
CASSSRTGGNEQYF
TGTGCCAGCAGCTCCCGGACAGGGGGGAACGAGCAGTACTTC
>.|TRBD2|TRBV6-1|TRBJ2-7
CASRETSGSSYEQYF
TGTGCCAGTAGGGAGACTAGCGGTAGCTCCTACGAGCAGTACTTC
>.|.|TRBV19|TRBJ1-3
CASPGGNTIYF
TGTGCCAGTCCGGGAGGAAACACCATATATTTT
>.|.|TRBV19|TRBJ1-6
CASSQGLLTLHF
TGTGCCAGTAGTCAGGGATTGTTGACCCTCCACTTT
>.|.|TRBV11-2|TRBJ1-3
CASSPFLLKTFSGNTIYF
TGTGCCAGCAGCCCATTCCTATTAAAAACCTTTTCTGGAAACACCATATATTTT
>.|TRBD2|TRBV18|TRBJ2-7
CASSPPSQFRGASGIGEQYF
TGTGCCAGCTCACCACCAAGTCAGTTTAGAGGAGCTAGCGGGATTGGCGAGCAGTACTTC
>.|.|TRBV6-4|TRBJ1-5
CASSVTDNQPQHF
TGTGCCAGCAGTGTCACTGACAATCAGCCCCAGCATTTT
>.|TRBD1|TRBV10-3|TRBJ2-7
CAISEWDRVYEQYF
TGTGCCATCAGTGAATGGGACAGGGTCTACGAGCAGTACTTC
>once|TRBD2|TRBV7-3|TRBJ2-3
CASSLAGGQDTQYF
TGTGCCAGCAGCTTAGCGGGAGGGCAAGATACGCAGTATTTT